This T cell receptor (beta chain) was sequenced in a study of shared clonotypes between healthy human individuals (dated by TCRdb to about 2020). Notes on the research overall: Three men and two women, aged 18 to 49 years, made up the cohort. Per donor, three plates each were used for CD4 naive and CD4 memory, two for CD8 naive, and one for CD8 memory. The study deeply sequenced blood TCR repertoires of about 5 healthy adults to estimate repertoire size and the extent of clonotype sharing between individuals. To increase sequencing depth and limit assay-specific biases, different laboratories used diverse techniques to prepare libraries and sequence TCR repertoires. Each donor's leukapheresis produced roughly between roughly 0.94 and 9.5 billion PBMCs.

For the CD8 naive samples, CD45RO-negative cells were positively selected for CCR7, yielding a CD45RA+CCR7+ population from which TemRA cells were excluded. Donors were healthy HIV-negative adults with no recently reported acute infections or vaccinations. All donors were Caucasian adults living in Nashville, Tennessee, USA. After blood collection by leukapheresis, PBMCs were isolated using Ficoll-Histopaque density gradient centrifugation and then cryopreserved in the vapor phase of liquid nitrogen. Purity and quantity of every magnetically sorted T cell population were checked by analytical flow cytometry. Each sorted fraction had its genomic DNA isolated and then quantified by UV absorbance on a Nanodrop 2000c. TCR CDR3 regions were amplified from genomic DNA by multiplex PCR using the deep immunoSEQ assay. Extracted genomic DNA from each cell subset was spread evenly across all wells of several immunoSEQ 96-well plates, with each plate serving as a replicate. Each replicate PCR for sorted subsets received approximately 200 ng genomic DNA, equal to roughly 33,000 T cell genomes. Purified libraries were quantified with a Qubit 3.0 fluorometer, sized on a Bioanalyzer 2100, and re-quantified with the KAPA Library Quantification kit. A separate single-read 150-cycle Illumina NextSeq 550 flow cell was used to sequence each immunoSEQ 96-well plate. The authors processed their data as follows. Because only junctional sequences without quality scores were contained in the immunoSEQ output, filtering matching that applied to full-length reads could not be performed. To assign V/J genes and CDR3, sequences were annotated against IMGT germline references using PyIR, a Python wrapper for IgBLAST v1.9. Reads were filtered out if the reads had weak V/J assignments (E-value above 1e-6), no CDR3, stop codons, out-of-frame junctions, or ambiguous translated residues. V3J clonotypes were defined as sequences sharing an identical inferred V gene, J gene, and CDR3 amino acid sequence. Percentage overlap between repertoires was calculated by dividing the number of shared unique clonotypes by the size of the smaller repertoire. Repertoire richness was assessed with RTK rarefaction, the Chao1 estimator, and Recon v2.1 estimates of unobserved clonotypes. Generation probabilities for all TCRbeta clonotypes obtained by the gDNA method from a few donors were computed using OLGA. TCRdb's version of the immuneACCESS table is confined to in-frame rearrangements and falls short of the full clone set. An unresolved V gene accounts for under half of the shortfall where checked; the remainder is of unknown origin. V, J and clone size are taken as reported in that table, and D and trimming were inferred from the DNA itself. In this sample the table shows under 2,000,000 clones, about 95% of which occur a single time. The ten largest clones capture around 1% of the sample.

Points the paper makes about the study in general: Larger estimated clonotype richness was generally found for naive subsets than for memory subsets. The small number of donors limited the genetic and exposure-history diversity represented. Higher generation probabilities were observed for clonotypes shared by all four sorted-subset donors than for non-shared clonotypes. When a few donors were compared, the shared fraction of clonotypes was 5% to 6.5% for naive CD4, roughly 3.3% for naive CD8, 2.3% for memory CD4, and around 0.37% for memory CD8. Rarefaction of sorted-subset datasets indicated incomplete sequencing despite the large sequencing depth. Pairwise subsampling led to the expectation that sequencing depth would affect the degree of clonotype sharing among donors. Sampling was restricted to blood, and TCR repertoires in tissues likely differ from the TCR repertoires found in blood.

Per the germline V gene, MDHEN is the CDR1 and SYDVKM is the CDR2. Cut back by 7 bases and 6 bases, the V and J ends lie 19 bases apart. The CDR3 holds 14 amino acids from the cysteine to the phenylalanine. Left in the record is the CDR3 DNA by itself, 42 bases read in frame from the first base. About this clone itself: Its cognate antigen has yet to be identified. No quality values exist for individual bases; no much larger clone is one base distant.

In this chain, TRBV28 is recombined with TRBJ2-7; TRBD2 is a weak D gene call, 6 bases matching. Sequences were obtained from naive CD8+ T cells sorted from blood. According to the study, the label for this sample's cell subset or site signals: CD45RA+CCR7+. The TCR sequence derives from a man between 18 and 29 years old in good health. DNA sequence: TGTGCCAGCAACCTCGAGAGCGGGCCGGTCGAGCAGTACTTC. It is translated as CASNLESGPVEQYF.